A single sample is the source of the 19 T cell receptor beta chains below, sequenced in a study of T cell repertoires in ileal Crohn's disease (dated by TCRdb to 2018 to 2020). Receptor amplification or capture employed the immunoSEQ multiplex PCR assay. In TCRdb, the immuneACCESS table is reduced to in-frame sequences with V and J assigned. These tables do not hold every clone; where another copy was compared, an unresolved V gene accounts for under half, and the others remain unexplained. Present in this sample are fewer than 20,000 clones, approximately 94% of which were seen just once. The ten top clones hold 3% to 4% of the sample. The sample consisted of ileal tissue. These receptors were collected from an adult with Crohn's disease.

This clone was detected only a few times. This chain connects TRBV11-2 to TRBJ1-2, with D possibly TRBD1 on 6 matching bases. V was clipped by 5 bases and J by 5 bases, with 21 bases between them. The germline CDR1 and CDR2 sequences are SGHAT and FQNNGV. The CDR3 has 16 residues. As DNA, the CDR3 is TGTGCCAGCAGCCAAGCCGGGACACAGGCTAGGTATGGCTACACCTTC. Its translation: CASSQAGTQARYGYTF.

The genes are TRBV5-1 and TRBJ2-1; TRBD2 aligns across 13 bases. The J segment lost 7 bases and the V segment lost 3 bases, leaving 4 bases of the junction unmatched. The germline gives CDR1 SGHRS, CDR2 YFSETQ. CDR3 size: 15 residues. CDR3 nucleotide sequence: TGCGCCAGCAGCTCACTAGCGGGGGGGCCGAATGAGCAGTTCTTC. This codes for CASSSLAGGPNEQFF.

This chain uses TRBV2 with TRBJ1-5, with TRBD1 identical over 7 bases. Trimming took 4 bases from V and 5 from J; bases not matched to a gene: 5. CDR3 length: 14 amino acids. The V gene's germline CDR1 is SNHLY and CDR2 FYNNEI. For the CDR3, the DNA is TGTGCCAGCAGTGGACAGGGACAGCATCAGCCCCAGCATTTT. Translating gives CASSGQGQHQPQHF.

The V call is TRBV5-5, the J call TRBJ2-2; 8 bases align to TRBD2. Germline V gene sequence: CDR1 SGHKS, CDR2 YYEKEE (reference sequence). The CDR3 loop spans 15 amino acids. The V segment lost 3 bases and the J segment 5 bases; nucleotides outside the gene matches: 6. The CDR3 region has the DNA TGTGCCAGCAGCTCGGGGGGGATACGGACCGGGGAGCTGTTTTTT. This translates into CASSSGGIRTGELFF.

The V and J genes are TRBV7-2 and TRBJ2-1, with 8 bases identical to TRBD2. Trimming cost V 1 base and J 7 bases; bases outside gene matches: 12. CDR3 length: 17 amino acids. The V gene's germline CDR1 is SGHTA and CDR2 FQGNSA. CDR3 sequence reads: CASSLGPGSGVRNEQFF. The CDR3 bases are TGTGCCAGCAGCTTAGGGCCAGGTAGCGGGGTAAGAAATGAGCAGTTCTTC.

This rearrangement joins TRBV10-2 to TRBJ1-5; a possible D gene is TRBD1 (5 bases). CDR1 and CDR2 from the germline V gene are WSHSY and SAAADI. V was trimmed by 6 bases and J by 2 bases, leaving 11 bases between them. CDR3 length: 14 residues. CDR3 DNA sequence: TGCGCCAGCAGGGGCGGGGACGGCAATCAGCCCCAGCATTTT. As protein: CASRGGDGNQPQHF.

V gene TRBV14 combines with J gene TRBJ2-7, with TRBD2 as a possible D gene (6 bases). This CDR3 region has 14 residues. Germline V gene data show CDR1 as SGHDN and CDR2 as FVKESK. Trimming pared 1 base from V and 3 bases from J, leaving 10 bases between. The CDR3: CASSQAEGHYEQYF. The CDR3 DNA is TGTGCCAGCAGCCAAGCGGAGGGTCACTACGAGCAGTACTTC.

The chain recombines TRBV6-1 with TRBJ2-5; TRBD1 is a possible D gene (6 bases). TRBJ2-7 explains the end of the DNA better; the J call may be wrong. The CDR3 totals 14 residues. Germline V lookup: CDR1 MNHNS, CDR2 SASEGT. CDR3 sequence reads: CASREGLRGYEQYF. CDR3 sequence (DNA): TGTGCCAGCAGAGAGGGCCTCAGGGGTTACGAGCAGTACTTC.

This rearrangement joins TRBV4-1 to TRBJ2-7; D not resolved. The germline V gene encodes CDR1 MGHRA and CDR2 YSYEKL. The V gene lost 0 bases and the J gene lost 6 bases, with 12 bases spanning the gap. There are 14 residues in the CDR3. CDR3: CASSQDSSPGEQYF. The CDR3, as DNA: TGCGCCAGCAGCCAAGATTCCTCGCCAGGCGAGCAGTACTTC.

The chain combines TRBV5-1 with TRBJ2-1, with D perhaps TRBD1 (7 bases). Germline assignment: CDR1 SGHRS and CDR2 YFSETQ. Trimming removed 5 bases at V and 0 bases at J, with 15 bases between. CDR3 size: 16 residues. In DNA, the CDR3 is TGCGCCAGCAGGGAGGGGGCCCTTAGCTCCTACAATGAGCAGTTCTTC. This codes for CASREGALSSYNEQFF.

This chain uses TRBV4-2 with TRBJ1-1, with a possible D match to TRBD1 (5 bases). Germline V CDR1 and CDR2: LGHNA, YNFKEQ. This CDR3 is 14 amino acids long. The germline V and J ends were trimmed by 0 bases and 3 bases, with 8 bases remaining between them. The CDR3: CASSQDSGDTEAFF. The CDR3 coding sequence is TGTGCCAGCAGCCAAGATTCGGGGGACACTGAAGCTTTCTTT.

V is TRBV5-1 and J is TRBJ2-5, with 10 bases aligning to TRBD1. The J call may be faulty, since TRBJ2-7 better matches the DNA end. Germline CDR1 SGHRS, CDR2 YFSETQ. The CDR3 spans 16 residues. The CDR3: CASSLVDRGISYEQYF. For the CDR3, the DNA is TGCGCCAGCAGCTTGGTGGACAGGGGGATCTCCTACGAGCAGTACTTC.

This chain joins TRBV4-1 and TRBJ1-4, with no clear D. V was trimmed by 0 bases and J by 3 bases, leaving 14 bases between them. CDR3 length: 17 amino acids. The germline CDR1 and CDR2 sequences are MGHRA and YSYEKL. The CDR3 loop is CASSQDPGGRSNEKLFF. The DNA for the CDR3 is TGCGCCAGCAGCCAAGATCCCGGCGGCCGGTCTAATGAAAAACTGTTTTTT.

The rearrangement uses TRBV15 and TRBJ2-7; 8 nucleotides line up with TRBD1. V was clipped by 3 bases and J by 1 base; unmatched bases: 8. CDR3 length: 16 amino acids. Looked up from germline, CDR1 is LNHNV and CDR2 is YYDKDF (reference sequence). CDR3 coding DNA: TGTGCCACCAGCAGCCCAGGACAGGGAAGTTCCTACGAGCAGTACTTC. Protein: CATSSPGQGSSYEQYF.

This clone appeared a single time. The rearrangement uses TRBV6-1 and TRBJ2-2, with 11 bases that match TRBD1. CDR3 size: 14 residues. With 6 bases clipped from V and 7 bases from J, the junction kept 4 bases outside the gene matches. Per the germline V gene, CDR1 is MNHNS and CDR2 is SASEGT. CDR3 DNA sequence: TGTGCCAGCAGAGGACAGGGGGCTGTCGGGGAGCTGTTTTTT. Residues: CASRGQGAVGELFF.

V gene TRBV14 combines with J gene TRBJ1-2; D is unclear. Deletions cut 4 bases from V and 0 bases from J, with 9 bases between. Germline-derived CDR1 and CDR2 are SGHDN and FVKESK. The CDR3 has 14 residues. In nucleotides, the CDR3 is TGTGCCAGCAGCCCACTTTCCACTAACTATGGCTACACCTTC. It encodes CASSPLSTNYGYTF.

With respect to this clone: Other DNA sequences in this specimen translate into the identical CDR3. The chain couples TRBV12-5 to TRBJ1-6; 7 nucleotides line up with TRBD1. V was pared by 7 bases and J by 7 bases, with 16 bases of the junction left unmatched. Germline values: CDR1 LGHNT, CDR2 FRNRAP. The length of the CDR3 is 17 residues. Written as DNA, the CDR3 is TGTGCTAGTGCCCTACCCCCCGCGACAGGGACCAATTCACCCCTCCACTTT. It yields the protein CASALPPATGTNSPLHF.

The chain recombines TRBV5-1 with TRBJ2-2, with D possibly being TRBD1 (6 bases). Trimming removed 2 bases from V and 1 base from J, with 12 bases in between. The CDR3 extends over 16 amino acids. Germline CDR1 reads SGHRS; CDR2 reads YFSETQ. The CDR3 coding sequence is TGCGCCAGCAGCTTAGGGGGTCAGGGGAACACCGGGGAGCTGTTTTTT. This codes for CASSLGGQGNTGELFF.

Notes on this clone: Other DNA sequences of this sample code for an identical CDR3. CDR3 loop: CASSLGGPGQPQHF. The DNA of the CDR3 is TGCGCCAGCAGCTTGGGAGGGCCCGGTCAGCCCCAGCATTTT. The gene calls are TRBV5-1 and TRBJ1-5; D gene uncertain. The CDR3 consists of 14 residues. The V end was cut by 0 bases, the J end by 6 bases, with 10 bases between. Germline loops: CDR1 SGHRS, CDR2 YFSETQ.